Below, 8 T cell receptor beta chains from the same sample are listed, as sequenced in a study of blood T cells in healthy people across ages. Alongside a J-beta primer mix, a sample-barcoded 5' primer served in a second PCR lasting about 7 to 11 cycles. In TCRdb, the 5' RACE reads were re-called with MiXCR into one record per CDR3 protein. The table has 700,000 to 950,000 distinct CDR3 sequences, 40% to 45% seen once; the top ten hold 20% to 25%. Specimen: blood. Receptor source: a woman aged 60-75 years in good health.

This chain joins TRBV10-3 and TRBJ2-1; 12 nucleotides line up with TRBD2. V dropped 6 bases and J dropped 7; count of bases not matched to a gene: 10. CDR3 length: 16 amino acids. From germline, CDR1 is ENHRY and CDR2 SYGVKD. Written as DNA, the CDR3 is TGTGCCATCAGCTTAACTGCCGGGACTAGCGGGAATGAGCAGTTCTTC. Translating gives CAISLTAGTSGNEQFF.

The chain combines TRBV12-3 or TRBV12-4 with TRBJ2-4, with 11 bases lining up with TRBD2. The J call may be mistaken, given a closer DNA end match to TRBJ2-7. The CDR3 extends over 17 amino acids. CDR3 loop: CASSPGLAGSAKNEQYF. CDR3 bases: TGTGCCAGCAGTCCAGGACTAGCGGGCTCAGCTAAGAACGAGCAGTACTTC.

The V and J genes are TRBV20-1 and TRBJ2-1, with D maybe TRBD2 (7 bases). This CDR3 has 13 amino acids. Germline CDR1 and CDR2: DFQATT and SNEGSKA (reference sequence). The V end was cut by 6 bases, the J end by 7 bases, with 16 bases between. CDR3 loop: CSAGGGGRNEQFF. CDR3 coding DNA: TGCAGTGCAGGTGGGGGGGGGCGGAATGAGCAGTTCTTC.

This clonotype has a handful of counts. V and J are TRBV27 and TRBJ1-1, with D possibly TRBD1 on 5 matching bases. The germline V gene has CDR1 MNHEY and CDR2 SMNVEV (reference sequence). The CDR3 sequence is 16 residues long. V was shortened by 8 bases and J by 5 bases, with 24 bases between the two germline ends. Here the CDR3 DNA reads TGTGCCAGCTGCCGGGGTGGGACGGATCATGGGACTGAAGCTTTCTTT. This sequence encodes CASCRGGTDHGTEAFF.

This clonotype appeared a few times. The chain has TRBV27 and TRBJ1-1; D is unresolved. The CDR3 is 16 residues long. Between the trimmed V and J ends, which lost 1 base and 1 base, there was a span of 13 bases. The V gene's germline CDR1 is MNHEY and CDR2 SMNVEV (reference sequence). DNA of the CDR3: TGTGCCAGCAGTTTATATGTTGGGGTGGGGAACACTGAAGCTTTCTTT. The encoded protein is CASSLYVGVGNTEAFF.

This clonotype was counted once. The rearrangement links TRBV6-6 to TRBJ1-1; the D is unclear. V was trimmed by 0 bases and J by 5 bases, leaving 7 bases between them. This CDR3 has 13 residues. Germline V CDR1 and CDR2: MNHNY, SVGAGI (reference sequence). In DNA form, the CDR3 reads TGTGCCAGCAGTTACTCGAGCCTTACTGAAGCTTTCTTT. Translating gives CASSYSSLTEAFF.

The chain links TRBV5-1 to TRBJ2-5; TRBD1 aligns across 9 bases. This CDR3 is 14 amino acids long. J gave up 5 bases and V 5 bases, and 7 bases lay outside the gene matches. The germline V gene has CDR1 SGHRS and CDR2 YFSETQ. CDR3 region: CASRPGQGSETQYF. The CDR3 nucleotides are TGCGCCAGCAGACCGGGACAGGGATCCGAGACCCAGTACTTC.

The chain uses TRBV20-1 and TRBJ2-3; no reliable D call. Trimming stripped 5 bases from V and 3 bases from J, with 12 bases between. The CDR3 covers 13 residues. Germline V gives CDR1 DFQATT, CDR2 SNEGSKA (reference sequence). The CDR3 reads CSAPDFSTDTQYF. CDR3 nucleotide sequence: TGCAGTGCTCCTGACTTTAGTACAGATACGCAGTATTTT.